This T cell receptor beta chain comes out of a study of blood T cell repertoires in COVID-19. About the research overall: COVID-19 samples collected from the United States, Italy and Spain covered acute and convalescent phases. From T cells, B-cell-depleted T cells, or PBMCs came the material, which was cDNA or gDNA.

In the source study's methods: By means of reference gene primer amplification, nucleated cell counts were estimated. The repertoire was sequenced with immunoSEQ multiplex PCR; TCRdb's copy has only in-frame clones and lacks some. From that table come the V and J calls and clone size; the DNA was used to work out D and trimming. The sample shows 200,000 or so clones, 70% to 90% of them seen only once. The CDR3 spans 15 residues. Germline lookup yields CDR1 KGHSH and CDR2 LQKENI. V was clipped by 3 bases and J by 2 bases, with 12 bases between them. The TCR was taken from a man aged 50 to 59 who had recovered from COVID-19. Sequencing input: peripheral blood. The chain has TRBV18 and TRBJ2-3; D might be TRBD1 (5 bases). The CDR3 is CASSPGRVATDTQYF. Written as DNA, the CDR3 is TGTGCCAGCTCACCGGGCAGGGTGGCCACAGATACGCAGTATTTT. Supplemented by reference TRBV18 and TRBJ2-3, the full variable domain reads NAGVMQNPRHLVRRRGQEARLRCSPMKGHSHVYWYRQLPEEGLKFMVYLQKENIIDESGMPKERFSAEFPKEGPSILRIQQVVRGDSAAYFCASSPGRVATDTQYFGPGTRLTVL.